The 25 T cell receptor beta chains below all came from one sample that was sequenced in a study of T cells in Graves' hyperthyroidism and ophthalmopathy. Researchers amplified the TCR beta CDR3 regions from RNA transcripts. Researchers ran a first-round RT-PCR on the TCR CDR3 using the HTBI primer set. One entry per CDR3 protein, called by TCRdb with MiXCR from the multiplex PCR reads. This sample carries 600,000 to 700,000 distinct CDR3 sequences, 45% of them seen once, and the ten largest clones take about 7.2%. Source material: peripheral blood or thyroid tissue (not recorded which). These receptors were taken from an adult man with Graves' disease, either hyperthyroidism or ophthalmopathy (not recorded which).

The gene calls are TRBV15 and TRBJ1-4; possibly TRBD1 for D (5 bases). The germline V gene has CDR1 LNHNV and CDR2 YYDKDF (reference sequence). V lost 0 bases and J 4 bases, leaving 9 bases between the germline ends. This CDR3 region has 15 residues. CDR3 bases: TGTGCCACCAGCAGAGATCAGGGTGTTAATGAAAAACTGTTTTTT. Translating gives CATSRDQGVNEKLFF.

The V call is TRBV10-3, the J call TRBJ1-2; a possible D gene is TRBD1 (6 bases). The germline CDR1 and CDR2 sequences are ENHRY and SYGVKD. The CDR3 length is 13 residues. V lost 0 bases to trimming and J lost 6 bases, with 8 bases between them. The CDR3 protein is CAISESNRDGYTF. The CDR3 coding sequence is TGTGCCATCAGTGAGTCGAACAGGGATGGCTACACCTTC.

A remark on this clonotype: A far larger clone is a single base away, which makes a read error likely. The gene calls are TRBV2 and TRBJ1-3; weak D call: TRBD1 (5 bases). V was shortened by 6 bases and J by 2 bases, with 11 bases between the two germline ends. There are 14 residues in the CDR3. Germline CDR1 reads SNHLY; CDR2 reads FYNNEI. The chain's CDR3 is CASSLQDPGNTIYF. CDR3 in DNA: TGTGCCAGCAGCTTACAGGACCCTGGAAACACCATATATTTT.

Written as DNA, the CDR3 is TGTGCCAGCAGTGAGGCGGTGTGGGGGGCCAACGTCCTGACTTTC. Translated: CASSEAVWGANVLTF. The rearrangement joins TRBV6-1 to TRBJ2-6; D ambiguous. Germline V gene lookup returns CDR1 MNHNS and CDR2 SASEGT. The CDR3 has 15 residues. Trimming took off 3 bases at V and 4 bases at J, with 10 bases between the two ends.

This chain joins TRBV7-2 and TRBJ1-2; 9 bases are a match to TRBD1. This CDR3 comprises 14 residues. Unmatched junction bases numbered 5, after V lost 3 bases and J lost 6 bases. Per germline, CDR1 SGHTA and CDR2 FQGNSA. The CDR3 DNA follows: TGTGCCAGCAGCTTCAGGACAGGGGCAGATGGCTACACCTTC. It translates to CASSFRTGADGYTF.

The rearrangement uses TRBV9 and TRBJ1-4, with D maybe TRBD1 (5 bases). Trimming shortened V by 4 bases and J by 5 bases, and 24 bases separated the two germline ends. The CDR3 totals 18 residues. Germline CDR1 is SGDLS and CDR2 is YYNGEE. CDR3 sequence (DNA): TGTGCCAGCAGCTTAGTAGGGAGGGCGACAGACCCAAATGAAAAACTGTTTTTT. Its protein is CASSLVGRATDPNEKLFF.

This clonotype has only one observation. The chain's CDR3 is CASSYSTHLDTGELFF. The CDR3 DNA is TGTGCCAGCAGTTACTCGACCCATCTGGACACCGGGGAGCTGTTTTTT. The chain is built from TRBV6-2 or TRBV6-3 and TRBJ2-2, with D unresolved. The CDR3 has 16 residues. Germline V gene lookup returns CDR1 MNHEY and CDR2 SVGEGT. V gave up 0 bases and J gave up 3 bases, with 11 bases separating them.

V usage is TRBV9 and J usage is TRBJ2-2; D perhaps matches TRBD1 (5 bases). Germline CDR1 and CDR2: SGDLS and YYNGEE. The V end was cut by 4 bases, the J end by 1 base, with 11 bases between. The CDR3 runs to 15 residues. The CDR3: CASSFRDRNTGELFF. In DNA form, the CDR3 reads TGTGCCAGCAGCTTCAGAGACAGGAACACCGGGGAGCTGTTTTTT. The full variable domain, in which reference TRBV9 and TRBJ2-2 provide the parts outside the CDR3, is DSGVTQTPKHLITATGQRVTLRCSPRSGDLSVYWYQQSLDQGLQFLIQYYNGEERAKGNILERFSAQQFPDLHSELNLSSLELGDSALYFCASSFRDRNTGELFFGEGSRLTVL.

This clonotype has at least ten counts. CDR3: CASSPGTVDTGELFF. The CDR3 nucleotides are TGCGCCAGCAGCCCGGGGACGGTCGACACCGGGGAGCTGTTTTTT. This sequence joins TRBV5-1 and TRBJ2-2, with D perhaps given as TRBD1 or TRBD2 (5 bases each). V shed 4 bases and J shed 3 bases, with 13 bases lying between them. Germline loops: CDR1 SGHRS, CDR2 YFSETQ. The CDR3 extends over 15 amino acids.

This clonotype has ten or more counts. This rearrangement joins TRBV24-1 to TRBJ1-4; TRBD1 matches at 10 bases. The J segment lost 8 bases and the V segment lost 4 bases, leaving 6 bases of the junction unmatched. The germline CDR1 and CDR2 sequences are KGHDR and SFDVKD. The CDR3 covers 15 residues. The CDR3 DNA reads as TGTGCCACCAGTGACAGACAGGGGGCGGACGAAAAACTGTTTTTT. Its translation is CATSDRQGADEKLFF.

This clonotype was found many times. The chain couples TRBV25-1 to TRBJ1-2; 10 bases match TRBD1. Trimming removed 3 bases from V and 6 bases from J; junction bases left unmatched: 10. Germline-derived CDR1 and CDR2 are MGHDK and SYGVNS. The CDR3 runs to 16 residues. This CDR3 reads CASSENTGTGVNGYTF. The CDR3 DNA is TGTGCCAGCAGTGAGAACACCGGGACAGGGGTAAATGGCTACACCTTC.

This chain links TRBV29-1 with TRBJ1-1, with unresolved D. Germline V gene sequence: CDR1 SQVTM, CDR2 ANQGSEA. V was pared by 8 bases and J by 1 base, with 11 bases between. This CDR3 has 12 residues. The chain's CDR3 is CSLERRNTEAFF. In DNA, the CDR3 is TGCAGCTTAGAACGGAGGAACACTGAAGCTTTCTTT.

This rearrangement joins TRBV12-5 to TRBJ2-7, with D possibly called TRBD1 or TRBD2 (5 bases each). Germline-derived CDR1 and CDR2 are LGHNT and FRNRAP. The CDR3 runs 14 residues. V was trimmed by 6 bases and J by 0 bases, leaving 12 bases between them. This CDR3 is CASGPGTLSYEQYF. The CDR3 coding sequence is TGTGCTAGTGGCCCAGGGACCCTCTCCTACGAGCAGTACTTC.

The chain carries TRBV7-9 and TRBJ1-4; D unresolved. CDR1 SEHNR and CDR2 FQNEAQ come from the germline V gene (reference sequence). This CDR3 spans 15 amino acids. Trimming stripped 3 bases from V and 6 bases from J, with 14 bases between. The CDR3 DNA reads TGTGCCAGCAGCTTGTATCACGGCGGACATGAAAAACTGTTTTTT. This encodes CASSLYHGGHEKLFF. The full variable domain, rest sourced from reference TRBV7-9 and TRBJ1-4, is DTGVSQNPRHKITKRGQNVTFRCDPISEHNRLYWYRQTLGQGPEFLTYFQNEAQLEKSRLLSDRFSAERPKGSFSTLEIQRTEQGDSAMYLCASSLYHGGHEKLFFGSGTQLSVL.

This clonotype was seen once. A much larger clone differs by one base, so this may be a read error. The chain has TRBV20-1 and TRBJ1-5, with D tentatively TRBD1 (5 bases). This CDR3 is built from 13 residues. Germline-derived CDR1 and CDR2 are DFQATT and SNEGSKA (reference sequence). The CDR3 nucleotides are TGCAGTGCCGGACAACATAGCGATCAGCCCCAGCATTTT. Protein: CSAGQHSDQPQHF.

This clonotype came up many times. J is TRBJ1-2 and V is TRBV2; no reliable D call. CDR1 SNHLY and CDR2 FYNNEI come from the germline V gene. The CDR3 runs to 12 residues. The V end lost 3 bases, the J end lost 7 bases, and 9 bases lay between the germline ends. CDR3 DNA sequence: TGTGCCAGCAGTGATTCAGGTGTTGGCTACACCTTC. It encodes CASSDSGVGYTF.

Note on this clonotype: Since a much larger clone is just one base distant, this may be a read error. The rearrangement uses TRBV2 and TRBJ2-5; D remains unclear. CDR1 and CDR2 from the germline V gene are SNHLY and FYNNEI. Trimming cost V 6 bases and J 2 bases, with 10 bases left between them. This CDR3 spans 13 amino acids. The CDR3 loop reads CASRDAEQETQYF. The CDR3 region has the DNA TGTGCCAGCAGGGATGCGGAGCAAGAGACCCAGTACTTC.

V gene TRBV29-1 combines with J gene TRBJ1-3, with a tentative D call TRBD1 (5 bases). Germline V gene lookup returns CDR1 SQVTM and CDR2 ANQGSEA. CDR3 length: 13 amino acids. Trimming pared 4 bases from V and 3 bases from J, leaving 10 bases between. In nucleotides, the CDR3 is TGCAGCGTTGGGCCAGGGTTTGGAAACACCATATATTTT. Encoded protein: CSVGPGFGNTIYF. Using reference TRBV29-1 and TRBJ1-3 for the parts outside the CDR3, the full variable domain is SAVISQKPSRDICQRGTSLTIQCQVDSQVTMMFWYRQQPGQSLTLIATANQGSEATYESGFVIDKFPISRPNLTFSTLTVSNMSPEDSSIYLCSVGPGFGNTIYFGEGSWLTVV.

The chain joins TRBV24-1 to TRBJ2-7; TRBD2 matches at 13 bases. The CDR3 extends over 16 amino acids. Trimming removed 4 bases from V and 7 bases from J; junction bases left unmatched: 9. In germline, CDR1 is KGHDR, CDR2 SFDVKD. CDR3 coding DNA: TGTGCCACCAGTGACCCCGGGACTAGCGGGGTACGAGAGCAGTACTTC. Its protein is CATSDPGTSGVREQYF.

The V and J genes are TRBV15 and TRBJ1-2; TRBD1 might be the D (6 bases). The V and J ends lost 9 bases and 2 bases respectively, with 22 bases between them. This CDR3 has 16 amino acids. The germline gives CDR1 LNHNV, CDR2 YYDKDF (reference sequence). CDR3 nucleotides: TGTGCCACGGGGGGCGTCCGAGACCCGAAGAACTATGGCTACACCTTC. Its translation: CATGGVRDPKNYGYTF.

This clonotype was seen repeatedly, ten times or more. The DNA for the CDR3 is TGCGCCAGCAGCTTGGACCGCCGCTCCTACGAGCAGTACTTC. It codes for CASSLDRRSYEQYF. This rearrangement joins TRBV5-1 to TRBJ2-7; D unresolved. Germline loops: CDR1 SGHRS, CDR2 YFSETQ. The V gene lost 0 bases and the J gene lost 0 bases, with 7 bases spanning the gap. This CDR3 comprises 14 residues.

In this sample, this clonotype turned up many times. The chain's CDR3 is CSGKDRMNTEAFF. Here the CDR3 DNA reads TGCAGCGGAAAGGACAGGATGAACACTGAAGCTTTCTTT. V is TRBV29-1 and J is TRBJ1-1, with TRBD1 matching 7 bases. CDR1 SQVTM and CDR2 ANQGSEA come from the germline V gene. With 7 bases clipped from V and 0 bases from J, the junction kept 5 bases outside the gene matches. The CDR3 is made up of 13 amino acids.

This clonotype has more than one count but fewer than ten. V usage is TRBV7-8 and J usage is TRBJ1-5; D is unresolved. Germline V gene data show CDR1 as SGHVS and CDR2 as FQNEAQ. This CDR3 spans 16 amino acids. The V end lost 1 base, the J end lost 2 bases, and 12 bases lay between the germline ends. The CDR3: CASSLGGLMGNQPQHF. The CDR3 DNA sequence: TGTGCCAGCAGCTTAGGTGGGCTGATGGGCAATCAGCCCCAGCATTTT.

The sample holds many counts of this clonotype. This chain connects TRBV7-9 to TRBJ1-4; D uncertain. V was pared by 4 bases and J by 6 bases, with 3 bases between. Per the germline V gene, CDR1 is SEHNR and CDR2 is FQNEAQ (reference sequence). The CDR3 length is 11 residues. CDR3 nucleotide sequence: TGTGCCAGCAGCTACGATGAAAAACTGTTTTTT. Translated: CASSYDEKLFF.

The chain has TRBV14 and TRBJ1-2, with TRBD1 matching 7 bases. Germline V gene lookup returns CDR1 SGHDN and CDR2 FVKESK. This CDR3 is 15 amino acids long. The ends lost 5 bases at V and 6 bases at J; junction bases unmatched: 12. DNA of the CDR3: TGTGCCAGCAGCGTAGGGGGACAGACGGTTGATGGCTACACCTTC. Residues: CASSVGGQTVDGYTF.